This TCR beta chain was observed in a study of neurological immune-mediated disorders. Study-level background: Relapsing-remitting disease was seen in about 90% of the 34 multiple sclerosis patients, and secondary progressive disease was seen in 3.

Where libraries were unsorted, they were derived from 2 million PBMCs stored at -80 degrees C. This clonotype was counted many times. What it binds is unknown. Study-wide results and limits: Subjects shared no identical expanded-clone CDR3 amino acid sequences, suggesting private TCR-beta repertoires in all groups.

TCRdb independently ran MiXCR on the 5' RACE reads; one entry per CDR3 protein. The repertoire consists of over 45,000 distinct CDR3 sequences, with approximately 3% occurring once and the leading ten covering over 13%. Germline loops: CDR1 SGHRS, CDR2 YFSETQ. Trimming cost V 3 bases and J 4 bases, with 14 bases left between them. The CDR3 is 15 amino acids. Material: PBMCs. The TCR sequence derives from a woman in her 50s with multiple sclerosis. This chain connects TRBV5-1 to TRBJ1-3; D ambiguous. CDR3 coding DNA: TGCGCCAGCAGCTCCGGGCCTACGAACGGAAACACCATATATTTT. It yields the protein CASSSGPTNGNTIYF.